This paragraph reports one T cell receptor beta chain. The antigen remains unidentified. V dropped 3 bases and J dropped 5 bases, with 7 bases sitting between them. Germline V CDR1 and CDR2: GTSNPN, SVGIG (reference sequence). This CDR3 contains 11 residues. Treatment given: oral pan-JAK inhibitor, 5-10 mg twice daily. Peripheral blood, together with lesional scalp punch biopsies, was collected from alopecia areata patients. Extraction and reverse transcription of RNA yielded cDNA as the sequencing template. Using immunoSEQ multiplex PCR, the repertoire was profiled, and TCRdb retains in-frame clones only, with some absent. The data show around 100,000 clones, with 56% seen just once and about 3.7% held by the top ten. This record comes from a study of CD8+ T cells in alopecia areata. Study-wide context: Twice a day, 5 to 10 mg of oral tofacitinib was administered to treated patients. Affected scalp percentage determined the severity score of treated patients.

The study's findings and limits: Researchers report lesional scalp, most notably alopecia totalis/universalis, outstripped normal scalp in clonality.

This receptor was identified in a human donor with alopecia areata. V and J are TRBV30 and TRBJ1-1; D unclear. The specimen was CD4+ T cells sorted from blood, collected at week 24, from a patient treated with tofacitinib. The CDR3 loop is CAWSRLTEAFF. CDR3 bases: TGTGCCTGGAGCAGGCTGACTGAAGCTTTCTTT.